This note documents a single T cell receptor (beta chain) sequence. Its antigen is unknown. V trimming: 4 bases; J trimming: 7 bases; junction bases outside the gene matches: 10. CDR3 size: 15 residues. CDR1 is SGDLS and CDR2 is YYNGEE in the germline V gene. The sample originates from a study of blood T cells in healthy people across ages. Findings and limits, study-wide: Underestimates were what the diversity estimates from one million T cells were considered to be.

It was with a sample-barcoded 5' primer and a J-beta primer mix that a second PCR of roughly 7 to 12 cycles was run. One entry per CDR3 protein results from TCRdb running MiXCR on the 5' RACE reads. Of hundreds of thousands of distinct CDR3 sequences listed, roughly 26% are singletons. Those donating, healthy Caucasian individuals from Russia, were aged roughly 6 to 100. The sequenced sample consisted of blood. V is TRBV9 and J is TRBJ2-2; TRBD1 agrees at 7 bases. This sequence originates from a woman over 75 in good health. The DNA of the CDR3 is TGTGCCAGCAGCTTCGAAAGGGGGCAGGGCGGGGAGCTGTTTTTT. Translating it yields CASSFERGQGGELFF.